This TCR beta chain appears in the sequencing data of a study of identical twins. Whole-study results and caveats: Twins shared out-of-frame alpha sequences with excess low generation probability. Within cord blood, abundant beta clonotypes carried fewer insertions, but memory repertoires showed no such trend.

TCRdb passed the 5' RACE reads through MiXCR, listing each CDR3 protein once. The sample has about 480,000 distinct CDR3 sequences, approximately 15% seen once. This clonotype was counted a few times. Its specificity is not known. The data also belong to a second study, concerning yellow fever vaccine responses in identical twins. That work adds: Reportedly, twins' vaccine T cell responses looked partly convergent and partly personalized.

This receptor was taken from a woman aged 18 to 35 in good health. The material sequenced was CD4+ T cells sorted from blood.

CDR3 nucleotide sequence: TGTGCCTCTCGGGGGGCAGAAGAGACCCAGTACTTC. It encodes CASRGAEETQYF. The rearrangement links TRBV6-5 to TRBJ2-5, with a possible D match to TRBD2 (7 bases). The CDR3 contains 12 residues. The germline V gene encodes CDR1 MNHEY and CDR2 SVGAGI. V lost 11 bases and J 3 bases, leaving 13 bases between the germline ends.